The 22 T cell receptor beta chains listed next were all sequenced from one sample in a study of T-cell memory formation after mild COVID-19. TCRdb fed the 5' RACE reads into MiXCR, producing one record per CDR3 protein. This table holds around 80,000 distinct CDR3 sequences, 13% found once. The sequencing input was PBMCs or a T cell subset sorted from them (not recorded which). Receptors were obtained from a man in his late teens or twenties who had mild COVID-19 (a few samples of this study predate the infection). Cell type and time point are not known.

This chain links TRBV29-1 with TRBJ1-4; TRBD1 matches 10 bases. Germline lookup yields CDR1 SQVTM and CDR2 ANQGSEA. V lost 4 bases to trimming and J lost 7 bases; unmatched junction nucleotides: 6. The CDR3 runs 14 residues. DNA for the CDR3: TGCAGCGTTGGAGGCGGGACAGGGGTTGAAAAACTGTTTTTT. It is translated as CSVGGGTGVEKLFF.

This clonotype was recorded many times. The chain couples TRBV10-3 to TRBJ1-5; D gene ambiguous. There are 15 residues in the CDR3. V lost 0 bases to trimming and J lost 1 base, with 7 bases between them. The germline V gene has CDR1 ENHRY and CDR2 SYGVKD. In nucleotides, the CDR3 is TGTGCCATCAGTGAGTCGACTCACAGCAATCAGCCCCAGCATTTT. Amino acids: CAISESTHSNQPQHF.

This clonotype was recorded a few times. The rearrangement links TRBV5-5 to TRBJ1-1; no firm D call. This CDR3 comprises 14 residues. V lost 2 bases and J lost 6, with 14 bases in between. Germline V lookup: CDR1 SGHKS, CDR2 YYEKEE (reference sequence). The CDR3 is CASSLLREIPEAFF. In DNA form, the CDR3 reads TGTGCCAGCAGCTTACTTAGGGAGATCCCTGAAGCTTTCTTT. The full variable domain, its missing parts supplied by reference TRBV5-5 and TRBJ1-1, is DAGVTQSPTHLIKTRGQQVTLRCSPISGHKSVSWYQQVLGQGPQFIFQYYEKEERGRGNFPDRFSARQFPNYSSELNVNALLLGDSALYLCASSLLREIPEAFFGQGTRLTVV.

This clonotype showed up just a few times. The CDR3 DNA reads TGCGCCAGCAGCCAAACTTCTCTCGGGCCAATCAAAGAGACCCAGTACTTC. Its protein is CASSQTSLGPIKETQYF. This chain joins TRBV4-1 and TRBJ2-5; D is unresolved. The CDR3 is 17 amino acids. Germline-derived CDR1 and CDR2 are MGHRA and YSYEKL. V was clipped by 2 bases and J by 3 bases, with 19 bases between them.

The chain carries TRBV10-3 and TRBJ1-2; no definite D call. Trimming stripped 6 bases from V and 0 bases from J, with 17 bases between. The germline CDR1 and CDR2 sequences are ENHRY and SYGVKD. The CDR3 covers 16 residues. The CDR3 here is CAISGFYGDSNYGYTF. The CDR3 coding sequence is TGTGCCATCAGCGGATTTTACGGGGATTCTAACTATGGCTACACCTTC.

This chain uses TRBV11-1 with TRBJ2-5; D uncertain. Germline CDR1 reads SGHAT; CDR2 reads FQDESV (reference sequence). V was clipped by 5 bases and J by 2 bases, with 15 bases between them. The CDR3 contains 15 residues. The CDR3 protein is CASSPGRLPQETQYF. The CDR3 DNA reads TGTGCCAGCAGCCCGGGCCGACTTCCTCAAGAGACCCAGTACTTC.

The chain carries TRBV7-9 and TRBJ2-7; D may correspond to TRBD1 or TRBD2 (7 bases each). In germline, CDR1 is SEHNR, CDR2 FQNEAQ (reference sequence). There are 12 residues in the CDR3. CDR3 residues: CSSGQGGGEQYV. CDR3 DNA sequence: TGTTCCTCCGGGCAGGGGGGGGGAGAGCAGTACGTC.

A few counts support this clonotype. This chain connects TRBV5-1 to TRBJ1-1; TRBD1 might be the D (5 bases). Germline V gene sequence: CDR1 SGHRS, CDR2 YFSETQ. This CDR3 has 12 amino acids. V shed 3 bases and J shed 12 bases, with 15 bases lying between them. This chain's CDR3 is CASSSTGFGTFF. The CDR3 coding sequence is TGCGCCAGCAGCTCCACAGGATTTGGGACTTTCTTT.

The chain recombines TRBV20-1 with TRBJ2-3; D is perhaps TRBD1 (6 bases). CDR1 and CDR2 from the germline V gene are DFQATT and SNEGSKA (reference sequence). The CDR3 sequence is 18 residues long. V lost 4 bases to trimming and J lost 2 bases, with 25 bases between them. The CDR3 region is CSANSPGTKWGPTDTQYF. In DNA, the CDR3 is TGCAGTGCTAATAGCCCAGGCACCAAATGGGGGCCCACAGATACGCAGTATTTT.

The rearrangement uses TRBV7-9 and TRBJ1-2; 10 nucleotides line up with TRBD1. Germline V CDR1 and CDR2: SEHNR, FQNEAQ (reference sequence). Trimming removed 3 bases from V and 7 bases from J; junction bases left unmatched: 2. The CDR3 contains 13 residues. The CDR3 is CASSLDRGTGYTF. Written as DNA, the CDR3 is TGTGCCAGCAGCTTGGACAGGGGGACTGGCTACACCTTC.

The sample holds a few counts of this clonotype. The chain has TRBV20-1 and TRBJ1-1; a possible D gene is TRBD1 (5 bases). The V gene lost 6 bases and the J gene lost 12 bases, with 17 bases spanning the gap. CDR1 is DFQATT, CDR2 SNEGSKA, per germline (reference sequence). This CDR3 spans 11 amino acids. The CDR3 coding sequence is TGCAGTGCGAACCGTGGGGGAGACCCTTTCTTT. Translating gives CSANRGGDPFF.

This clonotype was observed a handful of times. The rearrangement links TRBV29-1 to TRBJ2-1; 7 nucleotides line up with TRBD2. Germline loops: CDR1 SQVTM, CDR2 ANQGSEA. The trim removed 1 base at V and 3 bases at J, leaving 6 bases unmatched. This CDR3 is 15 amino acids long. The DNA of the CDR3 is TGCAGCGTTGAAGTTGGGTGGGGGGGCTACAATGAGCAGTTCTTC. This sequence encodes CSVEVGWGGYNEQFF.

The chain couples TRBV29-1 to TRBJ1-1, with D unresolved. V gave up 7 bases and J gave up 3 bases, with 9 bases separating them. CDR3 length equals 11 residues. Germline V CDR1 and CDR2: SQVTM, ANQGSEA. The CDR3, as DNA: TGCAGCGCCGATTTTGACACTGAAGCTTTCTTT. Its protein product is CSADFDTEAFF.

V is TRBV5-1 and J is TRBJ2-1, with TRBD1 matching 9 bases. The CDR3 length is 16 residues. V lost 1 base to trimming and J lost 3 bases; unmatched junction nucleotides: 5. Per germline, CDR1 SGHRS and CDR2 YFSETQ. The CDR3 coding sequence is TGCGCCAGCAGCTTGCCAGCGGGACAGGGCTACAATGAGCAGTTCTTC. As protein: CASSLPAGQGYNEQFF.

This clonotype turned up a few times. The chain links TRBV12-3 or TRBV12-4 to TRBJ2-2; weak D call: TRBD2 (5 bases). V was pared by 8 bases and J by 3 bases, with 19 bases between. The CDR3 has 16 residues. Here the CDR3 DNA reads TGTGCCAGCCTTAAATCAGGCCACGGGGACACCGGGGAGCTGTTTTTT. This gives the protein CASLKSGHGDTGELFF.

The V gene is TRBV4-3, the J gene TRBJ1-6; D is unclear. The CDR3 runs to 17 residues. The V gene lost 0 bases and the J gene lost 0 bases, with 9 bases spanning the gap. The germline V gene has CDR1 LGHNA and CDR2 YSLEER. The CDR3 region is CASSQDARSSYNSPLHF. DNA for the CDR3: TGCGCCAGCAGCCAAGATGCCAGGAGCTCCTATAATTCACCCCTCCACTTT.

This clonotype came up a few times. The chain combines TRBV11-2 with TRBJ2-3; D is unresolved. The germline V gene has CDR1 SGHAT and CDR2 FQNNGV. The CDR3 spans 15 residues. V was pared by 6 bases and J by 1 base, with 14 bases between. In nucleotides, the CDR3 is TGTGCCAGCAGTAAAACGGCGAGACGCACAGATACGCAGTATTTT. It yields the protein CASSKTARRTDTQYF.

This chain links TRBV5-1 with TRBJ2-7, with D perhaps being TRBD1 or TRBD2 (5 bases each). The germline gives CDR1 SGHRS, CDR2 YFSETQ. The CDR3 length is 13 residues. With 1 base removed from V and 2 bases from J, the gap between germline ends came to 7 bases. For the CDR3, the DNA is TGCGCCAGCAGCTTGTGGGACCCCTACGAGCAGTACTTC. This encodes CASSLWDPYEQYF.

The sample holds many counts of this clonotype. V and J are TRBV5-1 and TRBJ2-4; 9 bases are shared with TRBD1. V trimming: 3 bases; J trimming: 7 bases; junction bases outside the gene matches: 5. CDR3 length equals 14 residues. Germline V lookup: CDR1 SGHRS, CDR2 YFSETQ. Here the CDR3 reads CASSWPGQGNIQYF. In DNA form, the CDR3 reads TGCGCCAGCAGCTGGCCGGGACAGGGTAACATTCAGTACTTC.

The rearrangement links TRBV6-6 to TRBJ1-1; D not resolved. CDR1 and CDR2 from the germline V gene are MNHNY and SVGAGI (reference sequence). The V end was cut by 2 bases, the J end by 6 bases, with 16 bases between. This CDR3 has 15 residues. CDR3 loop: CASSYPGVPGAEAFF. The CDR3 nucleotides are TGTGCCAGCAGTTACCCTGGTGTCCCCGGCGCTGAAGCTTTCTTT.

This clonotype was found a few times. The chain links TRBV12-3 or TRBV12-4 to TRBJ1-1, with TRBD1 identical over 7 bases. CDR3 length: 14 residues. The V segment lost 7 bases and the J segment 7 bases; nucleotides outside the gene matches: 12. The CDR3 DNA is TGTGCCAGCACCACAGGGGCCGCGGGGGGTGAAGCTTTCTTT. It encodes CASTTGAAGGEAFF.

This clonotype was recorded a few times. V gene TRBV20-1 combines with J gene TRBJ2-1; no clear D. From germline, CDR1 is DFQATT and CDR2 SNEGSKA (reference sequence). The germline V and J ends were trimmed by 1 base and 7 bases, with 11 bases remaining between them. This CDR3 region has 13 residues. The CDR3 DNA follows: TGCAGTGCTAGAGGTGGGGAACTGAATGAGCAGTTCTTC. Protein product: CSARGGELNEQFF.